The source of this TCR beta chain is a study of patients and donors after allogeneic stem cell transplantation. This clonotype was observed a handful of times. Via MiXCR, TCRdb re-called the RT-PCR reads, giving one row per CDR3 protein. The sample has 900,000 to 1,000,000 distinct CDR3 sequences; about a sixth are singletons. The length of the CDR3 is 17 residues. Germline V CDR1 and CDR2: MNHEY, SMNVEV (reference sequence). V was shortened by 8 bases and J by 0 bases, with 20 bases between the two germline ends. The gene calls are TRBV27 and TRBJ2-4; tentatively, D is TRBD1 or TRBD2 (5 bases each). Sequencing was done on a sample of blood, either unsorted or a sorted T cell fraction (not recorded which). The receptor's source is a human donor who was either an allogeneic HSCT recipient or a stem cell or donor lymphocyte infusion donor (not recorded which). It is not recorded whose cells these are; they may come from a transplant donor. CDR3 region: CASARGAGLLAKNIQYF. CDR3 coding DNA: TGTGCCAGCGCGAGGGGAGCTGGATTACTAGCCAAAAACATTCAGTACTTC.